Below, 12 T cell receptor beta chains from the same sample are listed, as sequenced in a study of beta chain features in type 1 diabetes. Study-level findings and limits: Shortening that was moderate but significant affected the TCRB CDR3s of Type 1 diabetes patients in all four CD4+ subsets.

For these receptors, no antigen is known. Every isolated RNA sample was fully reverse transcribed, so sequencing captured expressed TCRB transcripts. Clones were sequenced by immunoSEQ multiplex PCR, and TCRdb holds only the in-frame ones, with some missing. The sample consists of a few hundred thousand clones, roughly a tenth of them appearing once. The sample comprised central memory CD4+ T cells from blood. Receptors originate from a man aged 30 to 45 with type 1 diabetes.

CDR3 loop: CASSYRGEAFF. As DNA, the CDR3 is TGTGCCAGCAGTTACCGGGGGGAAGCTTTCTTT. The genes are TRBV6-5 and TRBJ1-1; possible D gene TRBD1, 5 bases. V dropped 2 bases and J dropped 8 bases, with 6 bases sitting between them. The CDR3 runs to 11 residues. Per the germline V gene, CDR1 is MNHEY and CDR2 is SVGAGI.

This clone was detected a few times. V and J are TRBV12-5 and TRBJ2-3; D gene ambiguous. V was clipped by 4 bases and J by 2 bases, with 4 bases between them. CDR1 is LGHNT, CDR2 FRNRAP, per germline. This CDR3 region has 12 residues. Here the CDR3 DNA reads TGTGCTAGTGGTTCTTACACAGATACGCAGTATTTT. The encoded protein is CASGSYTDTQYF.

The rearrangement links TRBV29-1 to TRBJ2-6; 9 bases match TRBD1. Germline CDR1 is SQVTM and CDR2 is ANQGSEA. Losses at the gene ends were 5 bases for V and 3 bases for J; bases not matched to a gene: 8. This CDR3 comprises 16 residues. This CDR3 reads CSVSPGQGGGANVLTF. CDR3 nucleotide sequence: TGCAGCGTTTCTCCGGGACAGGGCGGTGGGGCCAACGTCCTGACTTTC.

This clone was counted a few times. At one boundary the junction diverges from the germline segment, which might be a read error. The chain is built from TRBV10-3 and TRBJ2-1; D is possibly TRBD1 or TRBD2 (5 bases each). The germline V gene has CDR1 ENHRY and CDR2 SYGVKD. The CDR3 extends over 12 amino acids. CDR3 sequence reads: CASSYFRDRQFF. The CDR3 DNA is TGTGCCAGCAGTTACTTTCGGGACCGACAGTTCTTC.

The chain recombines TRBV5-1 with TRBJ2-2; the D is unclear. The CDR3 sequence is 14 residues long. V was pared by 2 bases and J by 7 bases, with 12 bases between. Per germline, CDR1 SGHRS and CDR2 YFSETQ. CDR3 DNA: TGCGCCAGCAGCTTCGGAAGGATGGACGGGGAGCTGTTTTTT. Translated: CASSFGRMDGELFF.

CDR3 residues: CASSPRLDEQFF. In nucleotides, the CDR3 is TGTGCCAGCAGCCCCAGGCTCGATGAGCAGTTCTTC. This chain connects TRBV5-4 to TRBJ2-1; no definite D call. The CDR3 covers 12 residues. V lost 4 bases to trimming and J lost 8 bases, with 10 bases between them. Germline CDR1 reads SGHNT; CDR2 reads YYREEE (reference sequence).

J is TRBJ1-3 and V is TRBV25-1; the D gene is possibly TRBD1 (5 bases). CDR1 MGHDK and CDR2 SYGVNS come from the germline V gene. This CDR3 region has 13 residues. V was shortened by 3 bases and J by 4 bases, with 7 bases between the two germline ends. CDR3 region: CASSDRGGNTIYF. The CDR3 coding sequence is TGTGCCAGCAGTGATAGGGGCGGAAACACCATATATTTT.

Of note for this clone: The sample contains more than one DNA sequence encoding this CDR3. The chain uses TRBV7-2 and TRBJ1-5; D may be TRBD1 (5 bases). The CDR3 is made up of 15 amino acids. Trimming left V 2 bases short and J 0 bases short, with 8 bases between. CDR1 is SGHTA and CDR2 is FQGNSA in the germline V gene. The CDR3 reads CASSLQGNSNQPQHF. CDR3 in DNA: TGTGCCAGCAGCTTACAGGGCAATAGCAATCAGCCCCAGCATTTT.

Many counts were recorded for this clone. J is TRBJ2-1 and V is TRBV19; D is perhaps TRBD1 or TRBD2 (5 bases each). Germline values: CDR1 LNHDA, CDR2 SQIVND (reference sequence). The CDR3 runs 14 residues. V lost 5 bases to trimming and J lost 10 bases, with 18 bases between them. The CDR3: CASSQWDPVTEQFF. The CDR3 nucleotides are TGTGCCAGTAGTCAGTGGGACCCCGTGACGGAGCAGTTCTTC.

This clone appeared many times. The chain couples TRBV7-9 to TRBJ1-3; maybe TRBD1 (6 bases). CDR1 and CDR2 from the germline V gene are SEHNR and FQNEAQ (reference sequence). V lost 2 bases to trimming and J lost 4 bases, with 12 bases between them. This CDR3 has 15 amino acids. The CDR3 nucleotides read TGTGCCAGCAGCTTAAGGAACAGGGCAGGAAACACCATATATTTT. The encoded protein is CASSLRNRAGNTIYF.

This clone showed up just a few times. The rearrangement joins TRBV7-3 to TRBJ2-1; a possible D gene is TRBD1 (5 bases). V was pared by 5 bases and J by 4 bases, with 9 bases between. This CDR3 comprises 13 residues. In germline, CDR1 is SGHTA, CDR2 FQGTGA. CDR3 sequence: CASSDSDYNEQFF. In nucleotides, the CDR3 is TGTGCCAGCAGCGACAGCGATTACAATGAGCAGTTCTTC.

There are a few counts of this clone. The chain combines TRBV19 with TRBJ2-1, with TRBD2 matching 10 bases. The trim removed 6 bases at V and 0 bases at J, leaving 2 bases unmatched. The CDR3 length is 15 residues. Germline values: CDR1 LNHDA, CDR2 SQIVND (reference sequence). CDR3 region: CASRRLAGSYNEQFF. The CDR3 DNA is TGTGCCAGTAGGAGACTAGCGGGCTCCTACAATGAGCAGTTCTTC.